This T cell receptor beta chain emerged from a study of siplizumab effects on memory and regulatory T cells. Broader study findings: No functional test confirmed suppression by proliferating siplizumab-culture Tregs. Fewer alloreactive sequences mapped to unstimulated CD4+ memory cells under siplizumab.

Sequencing of each sample assayed roughly 9.1 x 10^4 TCR templates. Measured with immunoSEQ multiplex PCR; TCRdb has only the in-frame clones, and not every one. This sample has about 100,000 clones; around 93% occur once, and the top ten carry approximately 1.5%. CDR3 size: 18 residues. Between the trimmed V and J ends, which lost 9 bases and 0 bases, there was a span of 24 bases. The V gene's germline CDR1 is SNHLY and CDR2 FYNNEI. A remark on this clone: Its antigen is still unknown.

The chain couples TRBV2 to TRBJ1-3; D is possibly TRBD1 (6 bases). What was sequenced was non-Treg CD4+ T cells sorted from blood. This sequence was found in a human donor in good health. The CDR3: CASQIIHFTGSSGNTIYF. DNA of the CDR3: TGTGCCAGTCAGATAATTCACTTTACAGGGAGCTCTGGAAACACCATATATTTT.